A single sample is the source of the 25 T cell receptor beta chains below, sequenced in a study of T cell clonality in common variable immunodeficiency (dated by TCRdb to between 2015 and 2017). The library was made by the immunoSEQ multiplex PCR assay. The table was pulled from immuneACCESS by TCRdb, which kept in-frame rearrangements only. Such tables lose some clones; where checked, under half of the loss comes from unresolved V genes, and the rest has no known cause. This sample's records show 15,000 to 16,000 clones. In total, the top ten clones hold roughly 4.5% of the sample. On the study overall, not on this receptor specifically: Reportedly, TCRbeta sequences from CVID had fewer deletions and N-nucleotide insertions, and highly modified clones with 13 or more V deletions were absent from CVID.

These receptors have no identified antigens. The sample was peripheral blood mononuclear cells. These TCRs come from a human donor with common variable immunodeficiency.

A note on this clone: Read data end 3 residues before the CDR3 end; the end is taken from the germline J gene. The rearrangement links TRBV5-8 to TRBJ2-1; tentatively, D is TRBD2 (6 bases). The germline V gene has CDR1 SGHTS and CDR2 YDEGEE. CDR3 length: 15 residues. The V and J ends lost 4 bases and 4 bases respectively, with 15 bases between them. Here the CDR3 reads CASSLSAGSYNEQFF. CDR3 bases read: TGTGCCAGCAGCCTAAGTGCGGGGAGTTACAATGAG.

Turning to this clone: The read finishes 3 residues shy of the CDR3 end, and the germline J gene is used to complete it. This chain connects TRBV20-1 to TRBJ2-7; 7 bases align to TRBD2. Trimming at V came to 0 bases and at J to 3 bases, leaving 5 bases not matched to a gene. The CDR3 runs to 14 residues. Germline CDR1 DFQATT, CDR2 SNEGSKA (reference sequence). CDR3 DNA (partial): TGCAGTGCTAGAGAGGGGGGGAGTCACTACGAG. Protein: CSAREGGSHYE. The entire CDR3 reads CSAREGGSHYEQYF.

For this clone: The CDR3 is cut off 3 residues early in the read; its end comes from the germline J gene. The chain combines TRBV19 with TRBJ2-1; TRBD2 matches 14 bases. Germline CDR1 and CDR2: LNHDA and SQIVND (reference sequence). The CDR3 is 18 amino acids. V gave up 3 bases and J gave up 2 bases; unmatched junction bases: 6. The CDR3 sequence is CASSIDGLAGGAYNEQFF. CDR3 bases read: TGTGCCAGTAGTATCGACGGACTAGCGGGAGGAGCCTACAATGAG.

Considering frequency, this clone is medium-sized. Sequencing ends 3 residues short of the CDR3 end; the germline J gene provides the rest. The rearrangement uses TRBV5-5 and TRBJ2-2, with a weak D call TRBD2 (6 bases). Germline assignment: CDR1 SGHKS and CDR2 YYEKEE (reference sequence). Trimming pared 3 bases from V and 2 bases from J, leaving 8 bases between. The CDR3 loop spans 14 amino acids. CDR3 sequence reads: CASSWDSNTGELFF. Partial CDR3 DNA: TGTGCCAGCAGCTGGGACTCTAACACCGGGGAG.

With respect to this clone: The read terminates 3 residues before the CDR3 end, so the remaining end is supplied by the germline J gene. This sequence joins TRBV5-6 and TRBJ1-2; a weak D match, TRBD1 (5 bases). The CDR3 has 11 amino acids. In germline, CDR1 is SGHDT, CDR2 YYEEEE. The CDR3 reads CASTLGGGYTF. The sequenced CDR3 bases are TGTGCCAGCACCCTGGGGGGGGGC.

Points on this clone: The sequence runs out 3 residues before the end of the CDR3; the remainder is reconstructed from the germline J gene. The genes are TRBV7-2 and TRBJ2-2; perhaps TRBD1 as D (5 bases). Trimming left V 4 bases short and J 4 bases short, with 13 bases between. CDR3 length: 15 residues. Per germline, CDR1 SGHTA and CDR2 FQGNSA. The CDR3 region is CASSYRDSVTGELFF. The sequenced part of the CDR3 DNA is TGTGCCAGCAGCTACCGCGACAGTGTCACCGGGGAG.

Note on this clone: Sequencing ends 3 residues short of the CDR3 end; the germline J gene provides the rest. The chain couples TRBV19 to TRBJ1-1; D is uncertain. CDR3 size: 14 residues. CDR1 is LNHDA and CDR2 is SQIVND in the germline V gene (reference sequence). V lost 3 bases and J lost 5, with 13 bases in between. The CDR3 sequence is CASSIGGPRTEAFF. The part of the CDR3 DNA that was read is TGTGCCAGTAGTATCGGAGGGCCGAGGACTGAA.

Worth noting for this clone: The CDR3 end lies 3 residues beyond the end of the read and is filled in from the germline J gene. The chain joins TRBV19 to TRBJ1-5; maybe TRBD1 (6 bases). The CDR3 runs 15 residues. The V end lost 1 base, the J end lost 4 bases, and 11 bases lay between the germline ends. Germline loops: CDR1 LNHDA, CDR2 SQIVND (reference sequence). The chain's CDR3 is CASSIGQDWNQPQHF. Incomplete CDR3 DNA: TGTGCCAGTAGTATAGGACAGGATTGGAATCAGCCC.

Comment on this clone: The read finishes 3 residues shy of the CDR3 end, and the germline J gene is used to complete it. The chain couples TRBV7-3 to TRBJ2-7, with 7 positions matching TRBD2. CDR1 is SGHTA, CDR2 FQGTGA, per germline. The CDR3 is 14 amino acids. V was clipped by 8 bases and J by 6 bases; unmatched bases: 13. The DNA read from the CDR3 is TGTGCCAGCGGGGAGGGAGTGGGGCTGGGCGAG. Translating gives CASGEGVGLGE. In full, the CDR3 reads CASGEGVGLGEQYF.

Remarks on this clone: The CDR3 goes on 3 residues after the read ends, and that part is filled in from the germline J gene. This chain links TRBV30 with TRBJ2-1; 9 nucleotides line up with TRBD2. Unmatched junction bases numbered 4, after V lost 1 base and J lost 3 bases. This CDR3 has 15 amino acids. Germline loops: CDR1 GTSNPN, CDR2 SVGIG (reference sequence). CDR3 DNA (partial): TGTGCCTGGAGTGGCGGGAGGGCCTTCTACAATGAG. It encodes CAWSGGRAFYNE. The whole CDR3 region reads CAWSGGRAFYNEQFF.

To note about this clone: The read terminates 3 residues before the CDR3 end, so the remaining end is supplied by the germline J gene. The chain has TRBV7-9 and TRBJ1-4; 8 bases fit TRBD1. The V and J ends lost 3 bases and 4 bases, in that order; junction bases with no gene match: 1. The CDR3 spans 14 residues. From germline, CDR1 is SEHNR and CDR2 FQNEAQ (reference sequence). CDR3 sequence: CASSLGQDNEKLFF. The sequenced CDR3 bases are TGTGCCAGCAGCTTGGGACAGGATAATGAAAAA.

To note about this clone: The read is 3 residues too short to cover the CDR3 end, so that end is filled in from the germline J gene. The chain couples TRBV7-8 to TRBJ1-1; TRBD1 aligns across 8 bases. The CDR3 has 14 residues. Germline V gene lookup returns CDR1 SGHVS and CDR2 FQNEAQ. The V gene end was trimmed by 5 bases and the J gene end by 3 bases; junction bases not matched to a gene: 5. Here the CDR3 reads CASSIQGVDTEAFF. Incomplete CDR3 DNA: TGTGCCAGCAGCATACAGGGGGTGGACACTGAA.

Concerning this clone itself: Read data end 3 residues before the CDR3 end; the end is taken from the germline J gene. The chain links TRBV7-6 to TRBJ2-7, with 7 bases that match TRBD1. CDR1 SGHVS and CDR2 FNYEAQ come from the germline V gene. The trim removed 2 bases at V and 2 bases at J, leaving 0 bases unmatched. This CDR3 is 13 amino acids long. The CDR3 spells CASSLQGAYEQYF. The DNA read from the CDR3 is TGTGCCAGCAGCTTACAGGGGGCCTACGAG. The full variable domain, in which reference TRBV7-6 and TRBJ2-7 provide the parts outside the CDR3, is GAGVSQSPRYKVTKRGQDVALRCDPISGHVSLYWYRQALGQGPEFLTYFNYEAQQDKSGLPNDRFSAERPEGSISTLTIQRTEQRDSAMYRCASSLQGAYEQYFGPGTRLTVT.

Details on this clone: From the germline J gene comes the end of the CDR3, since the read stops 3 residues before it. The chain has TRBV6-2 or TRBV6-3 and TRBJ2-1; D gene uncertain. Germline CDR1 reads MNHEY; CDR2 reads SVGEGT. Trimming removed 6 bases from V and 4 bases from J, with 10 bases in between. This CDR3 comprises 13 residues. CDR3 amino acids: CASRSTSYNEQFF. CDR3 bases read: TGTGCCAGCAGATCGACAAGTTACAATGAG.

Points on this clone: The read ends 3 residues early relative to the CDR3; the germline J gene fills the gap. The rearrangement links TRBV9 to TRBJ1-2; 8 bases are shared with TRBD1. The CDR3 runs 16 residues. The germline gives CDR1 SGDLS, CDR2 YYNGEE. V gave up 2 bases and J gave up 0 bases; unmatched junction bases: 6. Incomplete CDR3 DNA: TGTGCCAGCAGCGTCTGGGACAGGAGTACTAACTATGGC. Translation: CASSVWDRSTNYG. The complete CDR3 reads CASSVWDRSTNYGYTF.

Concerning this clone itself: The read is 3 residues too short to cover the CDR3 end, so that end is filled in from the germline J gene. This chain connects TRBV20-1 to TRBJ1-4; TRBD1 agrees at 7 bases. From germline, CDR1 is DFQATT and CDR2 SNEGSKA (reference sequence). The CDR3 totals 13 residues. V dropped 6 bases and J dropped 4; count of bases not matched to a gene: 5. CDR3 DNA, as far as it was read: TGCAGTGCCCAGACAGGGATTAATGAAAAA. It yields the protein CSAQTGINEK. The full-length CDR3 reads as CSAQTGINEKLFF.

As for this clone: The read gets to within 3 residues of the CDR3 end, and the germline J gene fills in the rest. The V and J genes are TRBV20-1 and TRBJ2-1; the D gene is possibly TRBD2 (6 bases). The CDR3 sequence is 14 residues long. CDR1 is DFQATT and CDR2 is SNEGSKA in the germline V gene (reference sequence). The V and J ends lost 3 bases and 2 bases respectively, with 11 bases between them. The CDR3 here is CSARIAGPYNEQFF. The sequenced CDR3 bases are TGCAGTGCTAGGATCGCGGGGCCCTACAATGAG.

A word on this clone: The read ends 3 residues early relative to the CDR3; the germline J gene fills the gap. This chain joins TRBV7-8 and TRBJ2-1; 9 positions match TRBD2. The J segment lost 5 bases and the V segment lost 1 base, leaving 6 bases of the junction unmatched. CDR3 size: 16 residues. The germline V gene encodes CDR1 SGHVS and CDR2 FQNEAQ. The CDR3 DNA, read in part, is TGTGCCAGCAGCTTAGTAGGACTAGCGACCCACAATGAG. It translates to CASSLVGLATHNE. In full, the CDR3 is CASSLVGLATHNEQFF. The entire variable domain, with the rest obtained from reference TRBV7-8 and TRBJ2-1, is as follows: GAGVSQSPRYKVAKRGQDVALRCDPISGHVSLFWYQQALGQGPEFLTYFQNEAQLDKSGLPSDRFFAERPEGSVSTLKIQRTQQEDSAVYLCASSLVGLATHNEQFFGPGTRLTVL.

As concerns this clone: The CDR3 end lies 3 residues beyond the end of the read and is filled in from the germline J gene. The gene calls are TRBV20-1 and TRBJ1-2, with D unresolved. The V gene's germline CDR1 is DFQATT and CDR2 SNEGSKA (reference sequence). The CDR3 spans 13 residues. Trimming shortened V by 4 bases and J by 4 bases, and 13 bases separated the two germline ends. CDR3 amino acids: CSATRGRGYGYTF. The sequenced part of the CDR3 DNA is TGCAGTGCTACTCGGGGTAGAGGCTATGGC.

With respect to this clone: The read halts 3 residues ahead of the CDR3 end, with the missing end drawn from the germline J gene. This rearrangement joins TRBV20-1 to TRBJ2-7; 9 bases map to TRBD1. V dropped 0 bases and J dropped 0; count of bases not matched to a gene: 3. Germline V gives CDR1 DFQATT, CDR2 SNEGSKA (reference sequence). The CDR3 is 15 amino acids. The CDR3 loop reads CSARDGQGFSYEQYF. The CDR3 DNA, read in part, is TGCAGTGCTAGAGATGGACAGGGGTTCTCCTACGAG.

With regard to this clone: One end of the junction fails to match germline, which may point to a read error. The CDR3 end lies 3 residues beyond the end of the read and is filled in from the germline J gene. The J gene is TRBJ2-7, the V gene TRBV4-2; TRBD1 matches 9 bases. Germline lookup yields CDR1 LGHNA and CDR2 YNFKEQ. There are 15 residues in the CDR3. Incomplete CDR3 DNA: TGCGCCAGCAGCCAAGGAGGACAGGGGTACTACGAG. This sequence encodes CASSQGGQGYYE. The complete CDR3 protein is CASSQGGQGYYEQYF.

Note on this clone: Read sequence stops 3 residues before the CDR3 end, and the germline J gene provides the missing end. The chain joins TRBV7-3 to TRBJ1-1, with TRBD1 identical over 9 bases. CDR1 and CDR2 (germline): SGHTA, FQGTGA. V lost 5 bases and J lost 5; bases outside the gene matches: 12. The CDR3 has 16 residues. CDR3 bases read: TGTGCCAGCAGCCCGGGGCCAGGACAGGGGAGTACTGAA. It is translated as CASSPGPGQGSTE. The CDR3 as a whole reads CASSPGPGQGSTEAFF.

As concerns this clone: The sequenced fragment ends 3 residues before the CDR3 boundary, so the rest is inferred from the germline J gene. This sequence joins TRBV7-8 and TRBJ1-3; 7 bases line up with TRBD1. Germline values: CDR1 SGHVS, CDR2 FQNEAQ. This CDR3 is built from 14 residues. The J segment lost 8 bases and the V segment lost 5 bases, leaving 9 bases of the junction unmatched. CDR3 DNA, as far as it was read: TGTGCCAGCAGCACACGTACAGGGGTAGACACC. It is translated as CASSTRTGVDT. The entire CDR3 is CASSTRTGVDTIYF.

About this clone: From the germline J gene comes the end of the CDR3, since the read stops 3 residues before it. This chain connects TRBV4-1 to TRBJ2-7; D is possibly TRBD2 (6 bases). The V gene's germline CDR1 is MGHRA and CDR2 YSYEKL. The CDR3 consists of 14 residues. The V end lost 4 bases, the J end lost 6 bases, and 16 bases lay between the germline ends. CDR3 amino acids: CASSPPQAGTEQYF. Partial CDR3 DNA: TGCGCCAGCAGCCCCCCCCAGGCGGGGACCGAG.

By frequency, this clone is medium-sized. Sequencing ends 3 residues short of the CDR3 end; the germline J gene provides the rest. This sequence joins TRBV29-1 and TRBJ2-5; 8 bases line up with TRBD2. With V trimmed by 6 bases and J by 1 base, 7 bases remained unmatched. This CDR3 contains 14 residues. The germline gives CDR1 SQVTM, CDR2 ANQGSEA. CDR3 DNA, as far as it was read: TGCAGCGTCCAACTAGCGGCCAGCCAAGAGACC. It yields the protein CSVQLAASQET. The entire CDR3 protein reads CSVQLAASQETQYF.